This entry is about one T cell receptor (beta chain). What it binds is unknown. The data derive from a study of cytomegalovirus exposure and HLA in healthy donors. Study-wide background: An analysis done earlier identified more than 90 million unique TCR beta sequences from approximately 180 million T cells. Whole-study findings and limits: A likely sequencing artifact accounted for one observed cluster of highly shared sequence variants.

The study ran its PCR with 60 Vbeta and 13 Jbeta primers. Measured with immunoSEQ multiplex PCR; TCRdb has only the in-frame clones, and not every one. This table has some 190,000 clones, around 90% appearing once. Sequenced input: PBMCs. This receptor was obtained from a boy aged 2 to 10 in good health and CMV-seronegative.

The CDR3 sequence: CASNSGGWDTEAFF. In DNA form, the CDR3 reads TGTGCCAGTAATTCTGGGGGCTGGGACACTGAAGCTTTCTTT. This chain joins TRBV19 and TRBJ1-1; TRBD1 is a possible D gene (6 bases). Germline V CDR1 and CDR2: LNHDA, SQIVND (reference sequence). V lost 7 bases and J 3 bases, leaving 15 bases between the germline ends. The CDR3 extends over 14 amino acids. Variable domain in full (rest from reference TRBV19 and TRBJ1-1): DGGITQSPKYLFRKEGQNVTLSCEQNLNHDAMYWYRQDPGQGLRLIYYSQIVNDFQKGDIAEGYSVSREKKESFPLTVTSAQKNPTAFYLCASNSGGWDTEAFFGQGTRLTVV.